This is a list of T cell receptor beta chains from one sample in a study of response to subunit inactivated influenza vaccine. TCRdb analysed the RT-PCR reads with MiXCR anew, one entry per CDR3 protein. The table records some 480,000 distinct CDR3 sequences, approximately 9.9% of them present only once. The starting material was PBMCs from blood, obtained 45 days after vaccination. The receptors stem from a man in his fifties who received an inactivated influenza vaccine. The CDR3 runs from the conserved cysteine through the conserved F or W. The D gene is left open where the match is weak. Size is stated for part of the rows, as once, few or many counts, or as a class when the clone is expanded.

clone size	D gene	V gene	J gene	CDR3 DNA	CDR3 protein
many	.	TRBV5-5	TRBJ2-5	TGTGCCAGCAGCTTGTTCTGGGCAGGGGTCGAGACCCAGTACTTC	CASSLFWAGVETQYF
few	TRBD2	TRBV7-9	TRBJ2-7	TGTGCCAGCAGCCAGGGACTAGCGGACTACGAGCAGTACTTC	CASSQGLADYEQYF
.	.	TRBV28	TRBJ2-7	TGTGCCAGCAGTTCCCCCGGGGGCGGATCCTACGAGCAGTACTTC	CASSSPGGGSYEQYF
many	TRBD1	TRBV12-3/TRBV12-4	TRBJ1-5	TGTGCCAGCAGTTCCTCTCGACAGGGGAACAATCAGCCCCAGCATTTT	CASSSSRQGNNQPQHF
.	TRBD2	TRBV29-1	TRBJ2-3	TGCAGCGCCGGCGGGGAGGTAGCGGGAGTAGACGCAGATACGCAGTATTTT	CSAGGEVAGVDADTQYF
few	.	TRBV5-6	TRBJ2-3	TGTGCCAGCAGCTTCCCCAGGCGAAGCCTAACTAGCACAGATACGCAGTATTTT	CASSFPRRSLTSTDTQYF
.	TRBD2	TRBV12-3/TRBV12-4	TRBJ2-3	TGTGCCAGCAGCCCCCGGGTAGCGGGAGGGGGAGATACGCAGTATTTT	CASSPRVAGGGDTQYF
.	TRBD1	TRBV7-9	TRBJ2-3	TGTGCCAGCAGCCCCGGACAGGGCAGGAGTGTTACGCAGTATTTT	CASSPGQGRSVTQYF
few	TRBD2	TRBV5-8	TRBJ2-1	TGTGCCAGCAGCTCTAGCGGGGGGTCCAATGAGCAGTTCTTC	CASSSSGGSNEQFF
few	.	TRBV7-2	TRBJ1-2	TGTGCCAGCAGCTCCCGCGATCATGGCTATGGCTACACCTTC	CASSSRDHGYGYTF
many	.	TRBV3-1	TRBJ2-3	TGTGCCAGCAGCCAAGGACCAAAGGGGTATTTT	CASSQGPKGYF
.	TRBD1	TRBV24-1	TRBJ2-1	TGTGCCACCAGTGATCCAACAGGGGGTGGGTTCTTC	CATSDPTGGGFF
few	.	TRBV7-2	TRBJ2-1	TGTGCCAGCAGCTTATACGGGCAACCATACAATGAGCAGTTCTTC	CASSLYGQPYNEQFF
many	.	TRBV10-3	TRBJ2-3	TGTGCCATCAGTGAGCAGTGGGATGCACGCACAGATACGCAGTATTTT	CAISEQWDARTDTQYF
many	.	TRBV29-1	TRBJ2-3	TGCAGCGTTGTGAGGGCGGGGAGGAGGGCAGATACGCAGTATTTT	CSVVRAGRRADTQYF
.	.	TRBV29-1	TRBJ2-5	TGCAGCGTTGTAGGACGGGAGACCCAGTACTTC	CSVVGRETQYF
.	.	TRBV18	TRBJ2-7	TGTGCCAGCTCACCGAGGGCAGTTTCCTACGAGCAGTACTTC	CASSPRAVSYEQYF
once	.	TRBV28	TRBJ1-2	TGTGCCAGCAGAATTCCGGGCCCCTGGACGGGCTACACCTTC	CASRIPGPWTGYTF
few	TRBD2	TRBV4-3	TRBJ2-1	TGCGCCAGCAGCCAAGATCCAGCGGGGGACTACAATGAGCAGTTCTTC	CASSQDPAGDYNEQFF
few	TRBD2	TRBV5-1	TRBJ2-1	TGCGCCAGCCAATCCGGGACTAGCTCACCAAATGAGCAGTTCTTC	CASQSGTSSPNEQFF
.	TRBD2	TRBV12-3/TRBV12-4	TRBJ2-3	TGTGCCAGCAGTTCTTCCTTGCGGGGGGGCACAGATACGCAGTATTTT	CASSSSLRGGTDTQYF
many	.	TRBV12-3/TRBV12-4	TRBJ2-6	TGTGCCAGCAGGCTGGGCTCTGGGGCCAACGTCCTGACTTTC	CASRLGSGANVLTF
many	TRBD2	TRBV12-3/TRBV12-4	TRBJ2-1	TGTGCCAGCACCACCAGATCTAGCGGGAGGAACCACAATGAGCAGTTCTTC	CASTTRSSGRNHNEQFF
many	.	TRBV6-1	TRBJ1-1	TGTGCCAGCAGTGGGGATCCTCGAACTGAAGCTTTCTTT	CASSGDPRTEAFF
many	TRBD2	TRBV20-1	TRBJ2-1	TGCAGTGCTAGAGATCAGGGACTAGCGGGAGGCAGACACAATGAGCAGTTCTTC	CSARDQGLAGGRHNEQFF
few	TRBD1	TRBV6-5	TRBJ2-2	TGTGCCAGCAGTTACTCAGGGACAGGTCTTACCGGGGAGCTGTTTTTT	CASSYSGTGLTGELFF
.	TRBD1	TRBV13	TRBJ2-7	TGTGCCAGCAGCTTAAGAGACAGGGACCACCCTATGAAGCAGTACTTC	CASSLRDRDHPMKQYF
few	.	TRBV10-3	TRBJ2-7	TGTGCCATCAGTGAGTCGAGGGGTACCTACGAGCAGTACTTC	CAISESRGTYEQYF
few	.	TRBV7-2	TRBJ1-1	TGTGCCAGCAGCTTAGGCTCGGGGTTAGACACTGAAGCTTTCTTT	CASSLGSGLDTEAFF
many	.	TRBV20-1	TRBJ2-7	TGCAGTGCCCGATCTGCAGGGCCAGCGGACGAGCAGTACTTC	CSARSAGPADEQYF
.	TRBD1	TRBV11-2	TRBJ2-7	TGTGCCAGCAGCTGGGCCGGGACAGGGGGGAACGAGCAGTACTTC	CASSWAGTGGNEQYF
few	TRBD1	TRBV20-1	TRBJ2-1	TGCAGTGCTAGAGATCAGAAGGGGGCCCGGGAGCAGTTCTTC	CSARDQKGAREQFF
.	.	TRBV29-1	TRBJ2-1	TGCAGCGCCCTTACTAGTTGGGGGGACAATGAGCAGTTCTTC	CSALTSWGDNEQFF
.	.	TRBV5-1	TRBJ2-2	TGCGCCAGCAGCACCCCCGAGGGCGCCGGGGAGCTGTTTTTT	CASSTPEGAGELFF
.	TRBD2	TRBV7-2	TRBJ2-1	TGTGCCAGCAGCTTGACTAGCGGGAAGGTCAATGAGCAGTTCTTC	CASSLTSGKVNEQFF
few	.	TRBV5-1	TRBJ1-2	TGCGCCAGCAGCTTGACTACAGGGAGGACCTATGGCTACACCTTC	CASSLTTGRTYGYTF
few	.	TRBV5-1	TRBJ2-3	TGCGCCAGCAGAGCCCATCCCGGAGCAGATACGCAGTATTTT	CASRAHPGADTQYF
few	TRBD1	TRBV12-3/TRBV12-4	TRBJ1-2	TGTGCCAGCAGGATAACAGGGGGTCGGTATGGCTACACCTTC	CASRITGGRYGYTF
.	TRBD2	TRBV11-2	TRBJ2-7	TGTGCCAGCAGCTTAATGGCGGGGGGGCGGCACGAGCAGTACTTC	CASSLMAGGRHEQYF
.	.	TRBV7-9	TRBJ2-1	TGTGCCAGCAGCCTCGGTGGGAGAGACAATGAGCAGTTCTTC	CASSLGGRDNEQFF
many	.	TRBV7-2	TRBJ1-1	TGTGCCAGCAGTCGACAGATCATGAACACTGAAGCTTTCTTT	CASSRQIMNTEAFF
few	.	TRBV11-2	TRBJ2-4	TGTGCCAGCAGAACGTGGGGAAACATTCAGTACTTC	CASRTWGNIQYF
.	.	TRBV7-8	TRBJ2-5	TGTGCCAGCAGCTTAGAGCCGGGGTTGCAAGAGACCCAGTACTTC	CASSLEPGLQETQYF
.	TRBD1	TRBV20-1	TRBJ2-5	TGCAGTGCTCCGGGACAGCCATACCAAGAGACCCAGTACTTC	CSAPGQPYQETQYF
.	.	TRBV5-1	TRBJ2-2	TGCGCCAGCAGCTTGGACCCGGCTGCGAACACCGGGGAGCTGTTTTTT	CASSLDPAANTGELFF
.	.	TRBV7-2	TRBJ1-3	TGTGCCAGCAGCTGGAATTCCGCCAGGAGTGGAAACACCATATATTTT	CASSWNSARSGNTIYF
many	TRBD2	TRBV5-1	TRBJ2-1	TGCGCCAGCAGCCCCAGACTAGCGGGATTAGGTGAGCAGTTCTTC	CASSPRLAGLGEQFF
many	TRBD2	TRBV29-1	TRBJ2-7	TGCAGCGTAGCGGGACTAGCGGGAGTCTACGAGCAGTACTTC	CSVAGLAGVYEQYF
.	.	TRBV24-1	TRBJ2-4	TGTGCCACCAGTGATCCTCGGGCCAAAAACATTCAGTACTTC	CATSDPRAKNIQYF
.	TRBD2	TRBV24-1	TRBJ2-2	TGTGCCACCAGTGACCCCTCGTTTGCGGGGGAACCGAAAAAAACCGGGGAGCTGTTTTTT	CATSDPSFAGEPKKTGELFF
many	.	TRBV2	TRBJ2-4	TGTGCCAGCGAGAGGGAAGCCAAAAACATTCAGTACTTC	CASEREAKNIQYF
.	TRBD2	TRBV7-2	TRBJ2-4	TGTGCCAGCAGCTTCCCGGGGGGCAAAAACATTCAGTACTTC	CASSFPGGKNIQYF
few	.	TRBV7-9	TRBJ1-4	TGTGCCAGCCAACGGGCGGGAGAAAAACTGTTTTTT	CASQRAGEKLFF
.	TRBD1	TRBV29-1	TRBJ2-7	TGCAGCGTACTAGCAGGGGGCTCGTCCTACGAGCAGTACTTC	CSVLAGGSSYEQYF
.	TRBD1	TRBV11-1	TRBJ2-5	TGTGCCAGCAGCCCTTACTCCGACAGGGAAGGGTTCTCTCAGCAAGAGACCCAGTACTTC	CASSPYSDREGFSQQETQYF
few	TRBD1	TRBV29-1	TRBJ1-6	TGCAGCGTCCTGACAGGGAATTCACCCCTCCACTTT	CSVLTGNSPLHF
.	TRBD2	TRBV7-6	TRBJ2-1	TGTGCCAGCAGCTTACGAGCGGGAGGGCCTGTATTGAATGAGCAGTTCTTC	CASSLRAGGPVLNEQFF
few	.	TRBV6-2/TRBV6-3	TRBJ1-2	TGTGCCAGCAGTTACGGGACCAGATCTGGCTACACCTTC	CASSYGTRSGYTF
.	TRBD2	TRBV12-3/TRBV12-4	TRBJ2-7	TGTGCCAGCAGTGCTAGCGGGAGGGCCCTCGAGCAGTACTTC	CASSASGRALEQYF
.	.	TRBV12-3/TRBV12-4	TRBJ1-2	TGTGCCAGCAGTAGGACAATAATCTATGGCTACACCTTC	CASSRTIIYGYTF